Following are 4 T cell receptor beta chains from one sample sequenced in a study of TIL therapy for anti-PD-1-resistant metastatic lung cancer. This was the immunoSEQ v3 assay. Repertoires were generated with immunoSEQ multiplex PCR, while TCRdb's copy carries only in-frame clones and drops some. The table includes more than 20,000 clones, 78% detected once. The time point here: pre-treatment sample, taken before nivolumab and TIL therapy. Sample: blood, taken at baseline. All receptors come from a person aged 25 to 85 with non-small cell lung cancer.

The chain has TRBV15 and TRBJ1-2, with no clear D. CDR3 length equals 14 residues. V was clipped by 0 bases and J by 2 bases, with 7 bases between them. Germline V gene sequence: CDR1 LNHNV, CDR2 YYDKDF (reference sequence). CDR3 residues: CATSRERANYGYTF. The CDR3 nucleotides are TGTGCCACCAGCAGAGAAAGGGCCAACTATGGCTACACCTTC.

The rearrangement links TRBV7-3 to TRBJ1-2; no clear D gene. CDR1 and CDR2 (germline): SGHTA, FQGTGA. V lost 1 base to trimming and J lost 4 bases, with 7 bases between them. This CDR3 has 13 residues. This CDR3 reads CASSLNSGYGYTF. The CDR3 nucleotides are TGTGCCAGCAGCTTAAACTCTGGCTATGGCTACACCTTC.

This chain joins TRBV19 and TRBJ2-7; 7 nucleotides align to TRBD1. V was clipped by 5 bases and J by 1 base; unmatched bases: 8. Germline V lookup: CDR1 LNHDA, CDR2 SQIVND (reference sequence). The CDR3 has 15 residues. CDR3 nucleotide sequence: TGTGCCAGTAGTTCCCGGGACAGCCGATCCTACGAGCAGTACTTC. The encoded protein is CASSSRDSRSYEQYF.

The count of this clone is one. The chain links TRBV9 to TRBJ2-5; D possibly corresponds to TRBD1 (6 bases). Germline CDR1 SGDLS, CDR2 YYNGEE. The ends were cut back, 0 bases at V and 1 base at J, with 10 bases in the middle. The CDR3 is made up of 15 amino acids. CDR3 nucleotides: TGTGCCAGCAGCGTAGACGGCAGGGGCCAAGAGACCCAGTACTTC. Translating gives CASSVDGRGQETQYF.